This note documents a single T cell receptor (beta chain) sequence. The antigen remains unidentified. The J segment lost 6 bases and the V segment lost 3 bases, leaving 11 bases of the junction unmatched. Germline V gene lookup returns CDR1 LNHDA and CDR2 SQIVND (reference sequence). CDR3 length equals 15 residues. Both 60 Vbeta primers and 13 Jbeta primers went into the PCR. TCRdb's copy holds only in-frame clones and misses some; the assay was immunoSEQ multiplex PCR. The repertoire holds some 100,000 clones, with approximately 80% as singletons. This entry belongs to a study of cytomegalovirus exposure and HLA in healthy donors. Study background: A preliminary data release comprised around 85 million unique TCRs obtained from HLA-typed donors. Among the approximately 380 donors who were genotyped, about 80% fell in the genetic ancestry cluster that is associated with self-reported Caucasian donors. Study-level findings and limits: CMV serostatus stood as the only immune exposure information on hand. In a later analysis, at a false discovery rate of 0.05, roughly 17,000 TCR beta sequences were associated with HLA alleles.

The specimen was PBMCs. The source of this sequence is a man aged 35-49 years in good health and CMV-seropositive. The V call is TRBV19, the J call TRBJ2-7; 7 bases agree with TRBD1. The CDR3 sequence is CASSMWQGEKVEQYF. CDR3 bases: TGTGCCAGTAGTATGTGGCAGGGGGAGAAAGTCGAGCAGTACTTC.